These 6 T cell receptor beta chains share one sample of origin, sequenced in a study of shared clonotypes between healthy human individuals. Sequenced by immunoSEQ multiplex PCR; TCRdb stores in-frame clones only, minus some. The sample contains some 2.1 million clones, roughly 95% of which appear only once. Naive CD8 cells lacked CD45RO and underwent positive selection for CCR7, leaving out terminally differentiated effector memory CD45RA+ cells. Material: naive CD8+ T cells sorted from blood. The receptor set was obtained from a man aged 18 to 35 in good health.

The chain combines TRBV10-3 with TRBJ2-1; 10 bases map to TRBD2. Germline CDR1 and CDR2: ENHRY and SYGVKD. This CDR3 has 15 residues. Trimming took 6 bases from V and 4 from J; bases not matched to a gene: 6. The CDR3 coding sequence is TGTGCCATCAGGGACACTAGCGGGGTTTACAATGAGCAGTTCTTC. It encodes CAIRDTSGVYNEQFF.

The chain links TRBV30 to TRBJ2-1; TRBD2 might be the D (6 bases). V was cut by 5 bases and J by 8 bases, with 13 bases left in between. The V gene's germline CDR1 is GTSNPN and CDR2 SVGIG (reference sequence). This CDR3 spans 12 amino acids. CDR3 bases: TGTGCCTGGGGAAGCGGGTCCCATGAGCAGTTCTTC. Amino acids: CAWGSGSHEQFF.

The chain has TRBV7-9 and TRBJ1-1; tentatively, D is TRBD1 (5 bases). CDR3 size: 14 residues. Germline V gene lookup returns CDR1 SEHNR and CDR2 FQNEAQ (reference sequence). Trimming stripped 5 bases from V and 0 bases from J, with 10 bases between. The CDR3 coding sequence is TGTGCCAGCAGCAACCGGGGGATGAACACTGAAGCTTTCTTT. It encodes CASSNRGMNTEAFF.

The chain uses TRBV27 and TRBJ2-4, with D maybe TRBD1 (6 bases). The CDR3 loop spans 16 amino acids. Germline loops: CDR1 MNHEY, CDR2 SMNVEV (reference sequence). Trimming took 5 bases from V and 8 from J, leaving 22 bases between them. CDR3 amino acids: CASSHNPPWDNDIQYF. The CDR3 DNA follows: TGTGCCAGCAGTCACAATCCCCCCTGGGACAATGACATTCAGTACTTC.

This rearrangement joins TRBV28 to TRBJ1-2, with 7 bases lining up with TRBD1. V dropped 7 bases and J dropped 4; count of bases not matched to a gene: 12. The CDR3 sequence is 15 residues long. From germline, CDR1 is MDHEN and CDR2 SYDVKM. The CDR3 DNA follows: TGTGCCAGCAAATTGCAGGGGGAGTGGGCCTATGGCTACACCTTC. Amino acids: CASKLQGEWAYGYTF.

With respect to this clone: This may arise from a read error, as a much more abundant clone is one base away. Other nucleotide sequences from this sample produce the same CDR3. The gene calls are TRBV5-6 and TRBJ2-7; D uncertain. The length of the CDR3 is 11 residues. Germline values: CDR1 SGHDT, CDR2 YYEEEE. V lost 3 bases to trimming and J lost 2 bases, with 3 bases between them. As DNA, the CDR3 is TGTGCCAGCAGCTCCCCCTACGAGCAGTACTTC. It encodes CASSSPYEQYF.